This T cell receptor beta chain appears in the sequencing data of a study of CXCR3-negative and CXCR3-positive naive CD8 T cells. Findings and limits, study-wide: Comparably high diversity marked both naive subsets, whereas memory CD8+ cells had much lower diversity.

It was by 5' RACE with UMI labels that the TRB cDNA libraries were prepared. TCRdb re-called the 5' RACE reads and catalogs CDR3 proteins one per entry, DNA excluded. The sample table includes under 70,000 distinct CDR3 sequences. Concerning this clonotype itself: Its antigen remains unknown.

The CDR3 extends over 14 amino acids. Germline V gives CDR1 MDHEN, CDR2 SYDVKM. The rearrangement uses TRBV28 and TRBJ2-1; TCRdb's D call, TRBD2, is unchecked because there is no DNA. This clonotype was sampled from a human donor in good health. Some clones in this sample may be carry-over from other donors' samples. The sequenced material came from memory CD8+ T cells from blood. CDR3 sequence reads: CASTYLAGYNEQFF.